These 10 T cell receptor beta chains were sequenced from one sample in a study of radiation and T cells in renal cell carcinoma. TCRdb keeps only in-frame clones here, not all; method: immunoSEQ multiplex PCR. The sample carries 70,000 to 100,000 clones, over 65% recorded once. The time point was: baseline pretreatment blood. Regarding treatment: 15 Gy SBRT to primary tumor, nephrectomy 4 weeks later. Source: blood, taken from a patient whose treatment included radiotherapy and nephrectomy. These receptors originate from a man aged 55-75 years with renal cell carcinoma.

The chain links TRBV5-1 to TRBJ2-3, with D possibly TRBD1 on 7 matching bases. Germline V gene data show CDR1 as SGHRS and CDR2 as YFSETQ. The CDR3 runs to 18 residues. V lost 5 bases to trimming and J lost 3 bases, with 25 bases between them. CDR3 amino acids: CASRVAVGGGGLTDTQYF. CDR3 DNA: TGCGCCAGCAGAGTGGCTGTGGGAGGAGGGGGCTTGACAGATACGCAGTATTTT.

The genes are TRBV13 and TRBJ2-1; 8 bases are shared with TRBD2. With V trimmed by 1 base and J by 9 bases, 8 bases remained unmatched. The germline V gene encodes CDR1 PRHDT and CDR2 FYEKMQ (reference sequence). The CDR3 has 15 residues. The CDR3 nucleotides read TGTGCCAGCAGCTTAGACGGTAGCGGGGCGCGTGAGCAGTTCTTC. Translating gives CASSLDGSGAREQFF.

This clone was seen more than once but under ten times. J is TRBJ2-2 and V is TRBV5-1, with D maybe TRBD2 (6 bases). This CDR3 comprises 15 residues. Germline V gene lookup returns CDR1 SGHRS and CDR2 YFSETQ. V was clipped by 4 bases and J by 6 bases, with 16 bases between them. The CDR3 here is CASSLRPGDAGELFF. CDR3 DNA: TGCGCCAGCAGCCTTAGGCCGGGGGACGCCGGGGAGCTGTTTTTT.

The V gene is TRBV6-5, the J gene TRBJ1-2, with a possible D match to TRBD1 (5 bases). This CDR3 contains 15 residues. V lost 6 bases and J lost 2, with 16 bases in between. CDR1 is MNHEY and CDR2 is SVGAGI in the germline V gene. The CDR3 sequence is CASRPVGDVNYGYTF. In nucleotides, the CDR3 is TGTGCCAGCAGGCCCGTGGGGGACGTCAACTATGGCTACACCTTC.

The J gene is TRBJ1-1, the V gene TRBV10-3; D perhaps matches TRBD1 (6 bases). Germline assignment: CDR1 ENHRY and CDR2 SYGVKD. Trimming left V 6 bases short and J 6 bases short, with 14 bases between. The CDR3 extends over 13 amino acids. The CDR3 nucleotides are TGTGCCATCAGCAGGGGCGGGGGGTCTGAAGCTTTCTTT. It codes for CAISRGGGSEAFF.

CDR3 loop: CASSLTRSYNEQFF. DNA for the CDR3: TGTGCCAGCAGCTTGACTAGGTCCTACAATGAGCAGTTCTTC. V usage is TRBV7-9 and J usage is TRBJ2-1; TRBD2 is a possible D gene (6 bases). Trimming shortened V by 3 bases and J by 1 base, and 7 bases separated the two germline ends. The germline gives CDR1 SEHNR, CDR2 FQNEAQ (reference sequence). The CDR3 totals 14 residues.

The chain recombines TRBV7-2 with TRBJ2-7; D call uncertain. The V end was cut by 5 bases, the J end by 1 base, with 12 bases between. This CDR3 region has 14 residues. CDR1 is SGHTA and CDR2 is FQGNSA in the germline V gene. The CDR3 is CASSHSVSSYEQYF. In DNA form, the CDR3 reads TGTGCCAGCAGCCATTCGGTCAGTTCCTACGAGCAGTACTTC.

V gene TRBV29-1 combines with J gene TRBJ2-7; TRBD1 matches at 7 bases. The junction had 12 bases not matched to a gene; V was cut back by 1 base and J by 3 bases. This CDR3 is 16 amino acids long. Germline CDR1 reads SQVTM; CDR2 reads ANQGSEA. CDR3 sequence: CSVEGDDRAELYEQYF. The CDR3 DNA reads TGCAGCGTTGAAGGCGATGACAGGGCTGAACTCTACGAGCAGTACTTC.

This chain joins TRBV4-3 and TRBJ2-3; perhaps TRBD2 as D (6 bases). V lost 0 bases to trimming and J lost 14 bases, with 15 bases between them. The CDR3 loop spans 13 amino acids. Looked up from germline, CDR1 is LGHNA and CDR2 is YSLEER. The CDR3 coding sequence is TGCGCCAGCAGCCAAGAGGCGGGACTTAGTTTGTATTTT. Translating it yields CASSQEAGLSLYF.

V gene TRBV13 combines with J gene TRBJ2-3; 10 nucleotides align to TRBD2. Germline V gene sequence: CDR1 PRHDT, CDR2 FYEKMQ (reference sequence). The CDR3 loop spans 16 amino acids. The V segment lost 2 bases and the J segment 4 bases; nucleotides outside the gene matches: 6. Here the CDR3 reads CASSLSLAGVADTQYF. CDR3 in DNA: TGTGCCAGCAGCTTAAGCCTAGCGGGAGTAGCAGATACGCAGTATTTT. Combining the CDR3 with reference TRBV13 and TRBJ2-3 gives the whole variable domain AAGVIQSPRHLIKEKRETATLKCYPIPRHDTVYWYQQGPGQDPQFLISFYEKMQSDKGSIPDRFSAQQFSDYHSELNMSSLELGDSALYFCASSLSLAGVADTQYFGPGTRLTVL.